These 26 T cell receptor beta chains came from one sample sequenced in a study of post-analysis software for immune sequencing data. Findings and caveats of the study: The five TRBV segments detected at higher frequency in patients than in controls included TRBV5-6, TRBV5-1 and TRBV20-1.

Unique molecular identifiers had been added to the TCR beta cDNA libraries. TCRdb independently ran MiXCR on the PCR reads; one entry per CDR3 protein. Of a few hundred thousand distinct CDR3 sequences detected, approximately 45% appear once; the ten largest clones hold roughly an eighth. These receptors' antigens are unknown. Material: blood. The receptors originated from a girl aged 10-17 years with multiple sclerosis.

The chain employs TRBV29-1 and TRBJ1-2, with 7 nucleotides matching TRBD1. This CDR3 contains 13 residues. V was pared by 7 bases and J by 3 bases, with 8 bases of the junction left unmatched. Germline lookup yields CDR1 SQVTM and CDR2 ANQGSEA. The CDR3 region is CSAPLTGHYGYTF. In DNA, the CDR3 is TGCAGCGCCCCCTTGACAGGGCACTATGGCTACACCTTC.

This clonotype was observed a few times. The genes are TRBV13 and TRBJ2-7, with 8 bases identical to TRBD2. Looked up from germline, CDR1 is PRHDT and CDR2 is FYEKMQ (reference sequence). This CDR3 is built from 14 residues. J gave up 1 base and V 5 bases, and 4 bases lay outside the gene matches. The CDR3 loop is CASSGTSMSYEQYF. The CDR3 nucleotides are TGTGCCAGCAGCGGGACTAGTATGTCCTACGAGCAGTACTTC.

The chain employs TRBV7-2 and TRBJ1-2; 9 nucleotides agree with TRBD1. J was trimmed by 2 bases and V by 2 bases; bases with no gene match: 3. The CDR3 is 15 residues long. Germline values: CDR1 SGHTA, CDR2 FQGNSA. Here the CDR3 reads CASSLSGTGNYGYTF. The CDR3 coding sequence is TGTGCCAGCAGCTTATCCGGGACAGGGAACTATGGCTACACCTTC.

The CDR3 here is CSAPWSPRDEQYF. The CDR3 DNA is TGCAGTGCTCCCTGGTCTCCCCGGGACGAGCAGTACTTC. The V and J genes are TRBV20-1 and TRBJ2-7; D unresolved. From germline, CDR1 is DFQATT and CDR2 SNEGSKA (reference sequence). V lost 5 bases and J lost 5, with 16 bases in between. The CDR3 has 13 residues.

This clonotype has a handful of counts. This CDR3 reads CASGIQSGQSGSDWTQYF. CDR3 in DNA: TGCGCCAGCGGAATCCAATCGGGACAGTCGGGTTCGGACTGGACCCAGTACTTC. J is TRBJ2-5 and V is TRBV5-1; TRBD1 matches at 7 bases. This CDR3 is 18 amino acids long. Losses at the gene ends were 7 bases for V and 7 bases for J; bases not matched to a gene: 25. Germline V lookup: CDR1 SGHRS, CDR2 YFSETQ. Based on the CDR3 plus reference TRBV5-1 and TRBJ2-5, the full variable domain is KAGVTQTPRYLIKTRGQQVTLSCSPISGHRSVSWYQQTPGQGLQFLFEYFSETQRNKGNFPGRFSGRQFSNSRSEMNVSTLELGDSALYLCASGIQSGQSGSDWTQYFGPGTRLLVL.

The DNA for the CDR3 is TGTGCCAGCAGTTCTACGGGAGGGCCTTCGGCCGACAATGAGCAGTTCTTC. Amino acids: CASSSTGGPSADNEQFF. The V and J genes are TRBV28 and TRBJ2-1, with 8 bases matching TRBD2. The germline gives CDR1 MDHEN, CDR2 SYDVKM. V lost 4 bases, J lost 5 bases, and 13 bases stayed unmatched. The CDR3 covers 17 residues.

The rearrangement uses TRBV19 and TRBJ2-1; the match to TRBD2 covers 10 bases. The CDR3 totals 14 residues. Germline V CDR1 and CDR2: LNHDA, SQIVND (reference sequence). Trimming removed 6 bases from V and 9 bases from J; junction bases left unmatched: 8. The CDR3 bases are TGTGCCAGTAGCAATAGCGGGAGGAGAGGTGAGCAGTTCTTC. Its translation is CASSNSGRRGEQFF.

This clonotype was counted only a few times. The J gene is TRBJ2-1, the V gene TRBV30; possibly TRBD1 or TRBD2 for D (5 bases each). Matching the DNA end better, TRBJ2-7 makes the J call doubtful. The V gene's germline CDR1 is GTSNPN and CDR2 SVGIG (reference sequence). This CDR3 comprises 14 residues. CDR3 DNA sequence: TGTGCCTTCACTTATTCGGGACCGACTTACGAGCAGTACTTC. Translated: CAFTYSGPTYEQYF.

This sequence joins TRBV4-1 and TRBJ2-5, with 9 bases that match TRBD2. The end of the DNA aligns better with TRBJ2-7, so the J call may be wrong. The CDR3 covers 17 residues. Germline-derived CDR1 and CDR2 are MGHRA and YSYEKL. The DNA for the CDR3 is TGCGCCAGCAGCCAACAGAGAATAGCGGGAGAGGGCTACGAGCAGTACTTC. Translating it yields CASSQQRIAGEGYEQYF.

CDR3 sequence: CSADRPSTDTQYF. In DNA, the CDR3 is TGCAGTGCCGACAGACCGTCCACAGATACGCAGTATTTT. V gene TRBV20-1 combines with J gene TRBJ2-3; TRBD1 is a possible D gene (5 bases). Germline V CDR1 and CDR2: DFQATT, SNEGSKA (reference sequence). With 6 bases removed from V and 2 bases from J, the gap between germline ends came to 12 bases. The CDR3 is made up of 13 amino acids.

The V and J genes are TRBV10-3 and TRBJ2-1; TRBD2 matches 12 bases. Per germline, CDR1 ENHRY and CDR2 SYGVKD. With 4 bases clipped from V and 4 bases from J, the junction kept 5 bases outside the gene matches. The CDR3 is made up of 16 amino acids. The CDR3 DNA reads TGTGCCATCAGTGGTTCCGGGACTAGCGGGTACAATGAGCAGTTCTTC. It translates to CAISGSGTSGYNEQFF.

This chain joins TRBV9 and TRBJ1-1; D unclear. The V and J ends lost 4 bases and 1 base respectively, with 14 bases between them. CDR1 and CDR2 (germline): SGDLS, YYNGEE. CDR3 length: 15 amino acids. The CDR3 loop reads CASSPTLEENTEAFF. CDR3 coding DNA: TGTGCCAGCAGCCCGACACTGGAGGAGAACACTGAAGCTTTCTTT.

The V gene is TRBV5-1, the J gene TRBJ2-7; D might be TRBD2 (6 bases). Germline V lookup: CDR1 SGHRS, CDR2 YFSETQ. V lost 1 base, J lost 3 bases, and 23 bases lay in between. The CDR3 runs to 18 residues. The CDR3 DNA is TGCGCCAGCAGCTTGCCACGCACTGCGGGACCGTCACGCTACGAGCAGTACTTC. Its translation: CASSLPRTAGPSRYEQYF.

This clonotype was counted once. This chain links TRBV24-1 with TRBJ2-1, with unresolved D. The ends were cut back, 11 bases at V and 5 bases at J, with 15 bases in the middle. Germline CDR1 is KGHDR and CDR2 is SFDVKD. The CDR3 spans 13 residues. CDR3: CAIETGGNNEQFF. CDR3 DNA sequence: TGTGCCATCGAGACGGGCGGCAACAATGAGCAGTTCTTC.

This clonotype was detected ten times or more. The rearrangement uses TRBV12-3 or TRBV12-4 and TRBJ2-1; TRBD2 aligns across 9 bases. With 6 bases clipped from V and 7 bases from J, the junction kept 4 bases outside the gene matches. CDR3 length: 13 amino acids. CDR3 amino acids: CASRGLAWNEQFF. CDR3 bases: TGTGCCAGCAGGGGACTAGCATGGAATGAGCAGTTCTTC.

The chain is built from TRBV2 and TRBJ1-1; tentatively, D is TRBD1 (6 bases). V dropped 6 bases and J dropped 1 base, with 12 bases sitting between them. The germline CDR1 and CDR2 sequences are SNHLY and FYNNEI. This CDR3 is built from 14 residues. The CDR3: CASRPGAENTEAFF. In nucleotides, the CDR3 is TGTGCCAGCAGACCGGGGGCGGAGAACACTGAAGCTTTCTTT. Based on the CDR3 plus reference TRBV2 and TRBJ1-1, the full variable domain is EPEVTQTPSHQVTQMGQEVILRCVPISNHLYFYWYRQILGQKVEFLVSFYNNEISEKSEIFDDQFSVERPDGSNFTLKIRSTKLEDSAMYFCASRPGAENTEAFFGQGTRLTVV.

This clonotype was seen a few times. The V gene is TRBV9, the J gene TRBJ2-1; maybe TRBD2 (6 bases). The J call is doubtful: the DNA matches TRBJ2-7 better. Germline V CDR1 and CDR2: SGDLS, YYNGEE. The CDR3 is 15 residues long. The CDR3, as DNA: TGTGCCAGCAGCGAAGGAGGGAGCTCCTACAATGAGCAGTACTTC. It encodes CASSEGGSSYNEQYF.

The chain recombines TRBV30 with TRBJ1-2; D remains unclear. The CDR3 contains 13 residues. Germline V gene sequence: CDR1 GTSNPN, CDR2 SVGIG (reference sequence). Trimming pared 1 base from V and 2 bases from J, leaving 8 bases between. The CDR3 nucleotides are TGTGCCTGGAGTGACCCAATCAACTATGGCTACACCTTC. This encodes CAWSDPINYGYTF.

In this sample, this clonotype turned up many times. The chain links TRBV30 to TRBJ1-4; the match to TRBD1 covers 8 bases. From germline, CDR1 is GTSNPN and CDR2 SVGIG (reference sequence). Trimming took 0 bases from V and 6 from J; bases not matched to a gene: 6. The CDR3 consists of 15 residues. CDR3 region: CAWSVQGQVDEKLFF. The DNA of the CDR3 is TGTGCCTGGAGTGTACAGGGACAGGTGGATGAAAAACTGTTTTTT.

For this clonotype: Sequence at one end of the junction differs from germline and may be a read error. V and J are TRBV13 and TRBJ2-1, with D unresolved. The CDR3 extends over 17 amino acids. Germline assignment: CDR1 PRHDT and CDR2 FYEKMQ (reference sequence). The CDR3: CASSLGGLTNSYSEQFF. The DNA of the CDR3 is TGTGCCAGCAGCTTAGGAGGTTTAACGAATTCCTACAGTGAGCAGTTCTTC.

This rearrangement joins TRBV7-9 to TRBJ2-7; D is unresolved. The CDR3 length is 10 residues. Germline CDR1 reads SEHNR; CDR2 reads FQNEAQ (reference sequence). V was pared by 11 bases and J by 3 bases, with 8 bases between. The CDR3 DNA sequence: TGTGCCGCTGGTAGCTACGAGCAGTACTTC. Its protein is CAAGSYEQYF.

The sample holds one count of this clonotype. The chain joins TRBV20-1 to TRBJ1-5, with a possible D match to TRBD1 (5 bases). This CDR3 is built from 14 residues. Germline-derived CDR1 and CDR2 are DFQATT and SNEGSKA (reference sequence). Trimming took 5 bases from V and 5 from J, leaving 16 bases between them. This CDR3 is CSAGSAGVDQPQHF. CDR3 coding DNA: TGCAGTGCTGGAAGTGCGGGGGTGGATCAGCCCCAGCATTTT.

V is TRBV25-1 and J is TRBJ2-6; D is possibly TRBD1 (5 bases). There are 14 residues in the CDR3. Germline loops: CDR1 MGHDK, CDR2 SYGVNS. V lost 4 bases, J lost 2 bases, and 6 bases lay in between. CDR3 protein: CASSARAGANVLTF. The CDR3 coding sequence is TGTGCCAGCAGTGCCAGGGCTGGGGCCAACGTCCTGACTTTC.

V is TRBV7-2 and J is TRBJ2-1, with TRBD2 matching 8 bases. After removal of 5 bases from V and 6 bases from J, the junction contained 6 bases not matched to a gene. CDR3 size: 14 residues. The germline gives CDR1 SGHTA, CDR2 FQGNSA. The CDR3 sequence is CASSLLAGINEQFF. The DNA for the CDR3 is TGTGCCAGCAGCCTGCTAGCGGGCATCAATGAGCAGTTCTTC. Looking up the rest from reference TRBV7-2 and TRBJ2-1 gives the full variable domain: GAGVSQSPSNKVTEKGKDVELRCDPISGHTALYWYRQSLGQGLEFLIYFQGNSAPDKSGLPSDRFSAERTGGSVSTLTIQRTQQEDSAVYLCASSLLAGINEQFFGPGTRLTVL.

The chain's CDR3 is CASSSGQPPNYGYTF. The CDR3 bases are TGCGCCAGCAGCTCGGGACAGCCGCCCAACTATGGCTACACCTTC. V gene TRBV5-1 combines with J gene TRBJ1-2; 7 bases map to TRBD1. Germline loops: CDR1 SGHRS, CDR2 YFSETQ. This CDR3 has 15 amino acids. The V gene end was trimmed by 3 bases and the J gene end by 2 bases; junction bases not matched to a gene: 7.

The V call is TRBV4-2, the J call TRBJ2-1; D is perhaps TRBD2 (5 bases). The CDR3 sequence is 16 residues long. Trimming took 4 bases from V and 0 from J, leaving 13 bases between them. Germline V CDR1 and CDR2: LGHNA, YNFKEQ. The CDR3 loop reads CASSLRAESSYNEQFF. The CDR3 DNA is TGTGCCAGCAGCCTCCGAGCGGAGAGCTCCTACAATGAGCAGTTCTTC.